The sequence of this TCR beta chain was determined in a study of cytomegalovirus exposure and HLA in healthy donors. Study-wide findings and caveats: Per a prior analysis, the majority of TCR beta V segments were productive roughly 90% or roughly 30% of the time. CMV serostatus alone was available as immune exposure information.

Healthy bone marrow donors formed the donor group. For this clone: Antigen specificity is unknown.

Use of 60 Vbeta and 13 Jbeta primers characterized the PCR. TCRdb keeps only in-frame clones here, not all; method: immunoSEQ multiplex PCR. The sample lists around 150,000 clones, under 70% occurring once. Specimen: PBMCs. This TCR derives from a woman between 40 and 50 years old in good health and CMV-seropositive.

CDR3 loop: CASTSALAGGRAYEQYF. CDR3 sequence (DNA): TGTGCCAGCACCAGTGCACTAGCGGGGGGGCGCGCCTACGAGCAGTACTTC. The chain recombines TRBV7-2 with TRBJ2-7; TRBD2 agrees at 13 bases. The CDR3 runs 17 residues. Germline V gene sequence: CDR1 SGHTA, CDR2 FQGNSA. V shed 7 bases, J shed 2 bases, and the junction held 11 bases outside the gene matches.